What follows is one TCR beta chain and its context. What it recognizes is unknown. This specimen comes from a study of T cell responses to AZD1222 COVID-19 vaccine. Pooling covered second doses at about 4 or about 12 weeks. Sequenced by immunoSEQ multiplex PCR; TCRdb stores in-frame clones only, minus some. The sample has 150,000 to 200,000 clones, just over 90% seen once. CDR3 length: 14 residues. Trimming removed 3 bases from V and 5 bases from J, with 12 bases in between. The germline gives CDR1 SGHNT, CDR2 YENEEA. Study-wide points: Among the donors, most were white British and more were female, and clonal diversity was possibly underestimated. Once two AZD1222 doses were given, Spike-specific TCR breadth and depth went up. Per reports, nearly half of all spike-specific TCRs target regions that are unmutated in variants.

The TCR originated in an adult who received the AZD1222 COVID-19 vaccine. The genes are TRBV11-3 and TRBJ2-3; D is possibly TRBD1 (6 bases). Sequenced material: peripheral blood, taken 28 days after the second AZD1222 dose. The CDR3 region has the DNA TGTGCCAGCAGCTTCGGCAGGGGAAAAGATACGCAGTATTTT. Its translation: CASSFGRGKDTQYF.